One and the same sample provided the 30 T cell receptor beta chains below, sequenced in a study of blood T cell repertoires in COVID-19. Sequencing was performed with immunoSEQ multiplex PCR; in TCRdb, only in-frame clones are kept and a portion is missing. The sample lists around 330,000 clones, around 87% seen once, with roughly 4% in the top ten. Sequencing used peripheral blood. These receptors came from a woman aged 50 to 60 with active or convalescent COVID-19.

The chain couples TRBV18 to TRBJ2-7, with D unresolved. V was shortened by 2 bases and J by 2 bases, with 7 bases between the two germline ends. This CDR3 comprises 13 residues. Germline lookup yields CDR1 KGHSH and CDR2 LQKENI. Here the CDR3 reads CASSPADTYEQYF. Written as DNA, the CDR3 is TGTGCCAGCTCACCAGCGGATACCTACGAGCAGTACTTC.

The chain recombines TRBV4-3 with TRBJ2-2, with 7 nucleotides matching TRBD1. Germline loops: CDR1 LGHNA, CDR2 YSLEER. The CDR3 runs to 18 residues. The J segment lost 0 bases and the V segment lost 0 bases, leaving 7 bases of the junction unmatched. The CDR3 sequence: CASSQESVQGSNTGELFF. Written as DNA, the CDR3 is TGCGCCAGCAGCCAAGAGTCGGTACAGGGGTCGAACACCGGGGAGCTGTTTTTT.

The chain links TRBV2 to TRBJ2-7; D is perhaps TRBD1 (6 bases). Germline loops: CDR1 SNHLY, CDR2 FYNNEI. This CDR3 is 13 amino acids long. The germline V and J ends were trimmed by 11 bases and 7 bases, with 21 bases remaining between them. The DNA for the CDR3 is TGTGCCGGGACCCCACAGGGCGATGGTGAGCAGTACTTC. Its protein is CAGTPQGDGEQYF.

This clone occurred many times. Within the sample, other DNA sequences also encode this same CDR3. CDR3 DNA sequence: TGTGCCAGCAGCGTAGGCGACAGCTTAAACTATGGCTACACCTTC. Residues: CASSVGDSLNYGYTF. This chain connects TRBV9 to TRBJ1-2, with TRBD1 as a possible D gene (5 bases). The CDR3 length is 15 residues. Per the germline V gene, CDR1 is SGDLS and CDR2 is YYNGEE. V was trimmed by 0 bases and J by 2 bases, leaving 11 bases between them.

V gene TRBV6-5 combines with J gene TRBJ2-7, with D unresolved. CDR1 and CDR2 (germline): MNHEY, SVGAGI. The CDR3 is 13 residues long. V gave up 0 bases and J gave up 6 bases, with 9 bases separating them. CDR3: CASSYSAVLEQYF. In DNA form, the CDR3 reads TGTGCCAGCAGTTACTCGGCGGTGCTCGAGCAGTACTTC.

The chain employs TRBV5-5 and TRBJ2-7, with D possibly TRBD1 on 5 matching bases. This CDR3 spans 14 amino acids. Germline CDR1 reads SGHKS; CDR2 reads YYEKEE (reference sequence). The ends were cut back, 4 bases at V and 7 bases at J, with 18 bases in the middle. The CDR3 spells CASSPGQGMGEQYF. The CDR3 DNA sequence: TGTGCCAGCAGCCCGGGTCAGGGTATGGGGGAGCAGTACTTC. Based on the CDR3 plus reference TRBV5-5 and TRBJ2-7, the full variable domain is DAGVTQSPTHLIKTRGQQVTLRCSPISGHKSVSWYQQVLGQGPQFIFQYYEKEERGRGNFPDRFSARQFPNYSSELNVNALLLGDSALYLCASSPGQGMGEQYFGPGTRLTVT.

The chain is built from TRBV25-1 and TRBJ1-4; D may be TRBD1 (6 bases). Germline lookup yields CDR1 MGHDK and CDR2 SYGVNS. The CDR3 has 13 amino acids. The V and J ends lost 6 bases and 7 bases respectively, with 12 bases between them. The CDR3 region is CASSITGSEKLFF. CDR3 sequence (DNA): TGTGCCAGCAGCATTACAGGGAGTGAAAAACTGTTTTTT.

The chain is built from TRBV6-2 or TRBV6-3 and TRBJ1-4; maybe TRBD1 (6 bases). The germline V gene has CDR1 MNHEY and CDR2 SVGEGT. The CDR3 contains 12 residues. The V end was cut by 6 bases, the J end by 10 bases, with 12 bases between. CDR3 region: CASSKGRGKLFF. CDR3 bases: TGTGCCAGCAGCAAGGGCAGGGGAAAACTGTTTTTT.

The chain uses TRBV5-4 and TRBJ2-3; 8 bases map to TRBD2. V dropped 2 bases and J dropped 4; count of bases not matched to a gene: 3. Germline CDR1 is SGHNT and CDR2 is YYREEE (reference sequence). There are 14 residues in the CDR3. Here the CDR3 reads CASSFQTSADTQYF. For the CDR3, the DNA is TGTGCCAGCAGCTTCCAGACTAGCGCAGATACGCAGTATTTT.

DNA of the CDR3: TGCGCCAGCAGTGAGGTCGGGGGCAATGAGCAGTTCTTC. Amino acid sequence: CASSEVGGNEQFF. The chain links TRBV10-1 to TRBJ2-1; possible D gene TRBD2, 6 bases. Germline V gene lookup returns CDR1 WNHNN and CDR2 SYGVQD (reference sequence). This CDR3 comprises 13 residues. The germline V and J ends were trimmed by 2 bases and 6 bases, with 8 bases remaining between them.

The chain recombines TRBV6-5 with TRBJ2-1, with D possibly matching TRBD2 (6 bases). The V end was cut by 5 bases, the J end by 4 bases, with 15 bases between. The CDR3 spans 15 residues. The germline gives CDR1 MNHEY, CDR2 SVGAGI. CDR3 loop: CASSTRDLTYNEQFF. In nucleotides, the CDR3 is TGTGCCAGCAGTACACGGGACTTGACGTACAATGAGCAGTTCTTC.

The CDR3 region is CASSPQGVSGYTF. The CDR3 DNA sequence: TGTGCCAGCAGTCCCCAGGGGGTTTCTGGCTACACCTTC. The chain carries TRBV6-5 and TRBJ1-2; TRBD1 aligns across 7 bases. The trim removed 5 bases at V and 7 bases at J, leaving 7 bases unmatched. Germline-derived CDR1 and CDR2 are MNHEY and SVGAGI. The CDR3 sequence is 13 residues long.

The rearrangement links TRBV4-1 to TRBJ1-2; TRBD1 agrees at 8 bases. Germline V CDR1 and CDR2: MGHRA, YSYEKL. V shed 2 bases and J 4 bases; nucleotides not matched to a gene: 6. CDR3 size: 15 residues. The CDR3 is CASSQLRTGIYGYTF. DNA of the CDR3: TGCGCCAGCAGCCAACTAAGGACAGGGATCTATGGCTACACCTTC.

The chain has TRBV16 and TRBJ1-4, with D uncertain. There are 16 residues in the CDR3. Germline lookup yields CDR1 KGHSY and CDR2 FQNENV. Trimming cost V 0 bases and J 2 bases, with 10 bases left between them. Here the CDR3 reads CASSQSPGGTNEKLFF. CDR3 coding DNA: TGTGCCAGCAGCCAATCGCCGGGAGGGACTAATGAAAAACTGTTTTTT.

The chain recombines TRBV19 with TRBJ1-2; 8 nucleotides line up with TRBD1. V dropped 5 bases and J dropped 8; count of bases not matched to a gene: 10. CDR1 and CDR2 (germline): LNHDA, SQIVND (reference sequence). The CDR3 sequence is 14 residues long. The CDR3, as DNA: TGTGCCAGTAGTCCTGAGGACAGGGTGCAAGGCTACACCTTC. Amino acids: CASSPEDRVQGYTF.

The chain joins TRBV3-1 (or the pseudogene TRBV3-2) to TRBJ2-2; a possible D gene is TRBD1 (7 bases). The CDR3 totals 17 residues. Trimming pared 1 base from V and 4 bases from J, leaving 16 bases between. Germline CDR1 is LGHDT and CDR2 is YNNKEL (reference sequence). CDR3 sequence reads: CASSQVGRQGFTGELFF. Here the CDR3 DNA reads TGTGCCAGCAGCCAAGTCGGGAGACAGGGTTTCACCGGGGAGCTGTTTTTT.

The V and J genes are TRBV9 and TRBJ2-3, with 7 bases identical to TRBD1. Germline assignment: CDR1 SGDLS and CDR2 YYNGEE. This CDR3 has 15 amino acids. After removal of 4 bases from V and 6 bases from J, the junction contained 11 bases not matched to a gene. CDR3 sequence (DNA): TGTGCCAGCAGCCCTGCCGGGACAGCCCGGGATACGCAGTATTTT. This encodes CASSPAGTARDTQYF. The entire variable domain, with the rest obtained from reference TRBV9 and TRBJ2-3, is as follows: DSGVTQTPKHLITATGQRVTLRCSPRSGDLSVYWYQQSLDQGLQFLIQYYNGEERAKGNILERFSAQQFPDLHSELNLSSLELGDSALYFCASSPAGTARDTQYFGPGTRLTVL.

V gene TRBV7-3 combines with J gene TRBJ2-1; 9 bases fit TRBD1. V gave up 5 bases and J gave up 8 bases; unmatched junction bases: 10. The CDR3 has 15 residues. Looked up from germline, CDR1 is SGHTA and CDR2 is FQGTGA. This CDR3 reads CASSLNGQGLDEQFF. The CDR3, as DNA: TGTGCCAGCAGCCTAAATGGACAGGGGCTGGATGAGCAGTTCTTC.

The chain couples TRBV12-5 to TRBJ2-7; TRBD1 matches 11 bases. Losses at the gene ends were 6 bases for V and 4 bases for J; bases not matched to a gene: 5. The CDR3 runs to 14 residues. The germline V gene encodes CDR1 LGHNT and CDR2 FRNRAP. CDR3 residues: CASGQRDRGYEQYF. CDR3 DNA sequence: TGTGCTAGTGGCCAACGGGACAGGGGGTACGAGCAGTACTTC.

With regard to this clone: Other nucleotide sequences in the sample specify the same CDR3. The chain couples TRBV7-3 to TRBJ2-3; 12 bases agree with TRBD2. The CDR3 runs 16 residues. Germline V gene lookup returns CDR1 SGHTA and CDR2 FQGTGA. J was trimmed by 0 bases and V by 2 bases; bases with no gene match: 0. The CDR3 spells CASSLLAGGSTDTQYF. The CDR3 coding sequence is TGTGCCAGCAGCTTACTAGCGGGAGGGAGCACAGATACGCAGTATTTT.

J is TRBJ2-7 and V is TRBV29-1, with D perhaps TRBD1 (6 bases). CDR3 size: 13 residues. Trimming pared 3 bases from V and 6 bases from J, leaving 15 bases between. The germline gives CDR1 SQVTM, CDR2 ANQGSEA. The CDR3 DNA sequence: TGCAGCGTTGAGGTTACAGGGAAGAGCGAGCAGTACTTC. Its translation is CSVEVTGKSEQYF.

The V call is TRBV24-1, the J call TRBJ2-1, with 10 bases aligning to TRBD1. Trimming cost V 0 bases and J 7 bases; bases outside gene matches: 8. The germline V gene has CDR1 KGHDR and CDR2 SFDVKD. The CDR3 totals 17 residues. In DNA, the CDR3 is TGTGCCACCAGTGATTTGACCGGGACAGGGGTTGTAAATGAGCAGTTCTTC. Its protein product is CATSDLTGTGVVNEQFF.

The V gene is TRBV28, the J gene TRBJ1-2; TRBD1 matches at 7 bases. Germline-derived CDR1 and CDR2 are MDHEN and SYDVKM. With V trimmed by 7 bases and J by 2 bases, 7 bases remained unmatched. The CDR3 consists of 14 residues. The CDR3 region has the DNA TGTGCCAGCAATCCGGGACAGCCCAACTATGGCTACACCTTC. It codes for CASNPGQPNYGYTF.

The chain combines TRBV9 with TRBJ1-1; 7 bases agree with TRBD1. Germline V CDR1 and CDR2: SGDLS, YYNGEE. This CDR3 comprises 15 residues. The junction had 2 bases not matched to a gene; V was cut back by 0 bases and J by 0 bases. The CDR3 protein is CASSVVQGLNTEAFF. The CDR3 region has the DNA TGTGCCAGCAGCGTAGTACAGGGGTTGAACACTGAAGCTTTCTTT.

This chain links TRBV27 with TRBJ1-6; a possible D gene is TRBD1 (6 bases). Germline V gene lookup returns CDR1 MNHEY and CDR2 SMNVEV (reference sequence). V was pared by 5 bases and J by 4 bases, with 9 bases between. The CDR3 is 14 residues long. CDR3 bases: TGTGCCAGCAGTCCCGGACAGTATAATTCACCCCTCCACTTT. Protein sequence: CASSPGQYNSPLHF.

The chain employs TRBV11-3 and TRBJ2-3; possible D gene TRBD1, 6 bases. Trimming left V 1 base short and J 4 bases short, with 12 bases between. CDR1 and CDR2 (germline): SGHNT, YENEEA. The CDR3 length is 15 residues. The CDR3 is CASSLGQGLSDTQYF. As DNA, the CDR3 is TGTGCCAGCAGCTTAGGCCAGGGGCTTTCAGATACGCAGTATTTT.

The chain is built from TRBV4-1 and TRBJ1-6; D not resolved. There are 14 residues in the CDR3. With 2 bases removed from V and 6 bases from J, the gap between germline ends came to 8 bases. Per the germline V gene, CDR1 is MGHRA and CDR2 is YSYEKL. The CDR3 nucleotides read TGCGCCAGCAGCCAAATACAGCCTAATTCACCCCTCCACTTT. This gives the protein CASSQIQPNSPLHF.

The rearrangement uses TRBV5-1 and TRBJ2-1; 13 bases are a match to TRBD2. CDR3 length: 14 residues. With 3 bases clipped from V and 6 bases from J, the junction kept 0 bases outside the gene matches. The germline V gene has CDR1 SGHRS and CDR2 YFSETQ. In DNA form, the CDR3 reads TGCGCCAGCAGCTGGACTAGCGGGAGCAATGAGCAGTTCTTC. The encoded protein is CASSWTSGSNEQFF. Based on the CDR3 plus reference TRBV5-1 and TRBJ2-1, the full variable domain is KAGVTQTPRYLIKTRGQQVTLSCSPISGHRSVSWYQQTPGQGLQFLFEYFSETQRNKGNFPGRFSGRQFSNSRSEMNVSTLELGDSALYLCASSWTSGSNEQFFGPGTRLTVL.

The chain combines TRBV11-2 with TRBJ2-3; 8 bases agree with TRBD2. This CDR3 is built from 16 residues. With 2 bases clipped from V and 0 bases from J, the junction kept 4 bases outside the gene matches. Germline CDR1 SGHAT, CDR2 FQNNGV. The CDR3 sequence is CASSLRSGGSTDTQYF. Here the CDR3 DNA reads TGTGCCAGCAGCTTACGAAGCGGGGGAAGCACAGATACGCAGTATTTT.

This clone was detected once. The chain employs TRBV6-5 and TRBJ1-4; no definite D call. The CDR3 has 15 residues. The V end lost 2 bases, the J end lost 4 bases, and 11 bases lay between the germline ends. Germline V lookup: CDR1 MNHEY, CDR2 SVGAGI. CDR3 sequence (DNA): TGTGCCAGCAGTTACCACGGGAGGGATAATGAAAAACTGTTTTTT. Translated: CASSYHGRDNEKLFF.